This entry describes one T cell receptor beta chain. The data derive from a study of blood T cell repertoires in COVID-19. V shed 4 bases and J 4 bases; nucleotides not matched to a gene: 13. Germline CDR1 MGHRA, CDR2 YSYEKL. The CDR3 has 17 residues. Produced via immunoSEQ multiplex PCR; TCRdb's table is partial and in-frame only. The table includes around 200,000 clones, roughly four fifths detected once. The chain recombines TRBV4-1 with TRBJ1-3; 7 nucleotides match TRBD1. Sequencing was done on a sample of peripheral blood. This receptor was obtained from a human donor in a cohort sampled during active COVID-19. The CDR3 nucleotides read TGCGCCAGCAGCCTGAATCGGGACAGATTTAACGGAAACACCATATATTTT. Its protein product is CASSLNRDRFNGNTIYF.